This TCR beta chain derives from a study of glioma-infiltrating T cells. The overall study: Glioblastomas were WHO grade IV, sampled at first diagnosis; low-grade were grade II.

Per the germline V gene, CDR1 is SGHTA and CDR2 is FQGNSA. The CDR3 sequence is 17 residues long. Losses at the gene ends were 2 bases for V and 4 bases for J; bases not matched to a gene: 8. Study conclusions and caveats: Non-neoplastic patients had below-expected tissue-blood divergence, while all gliomas exceeded expectation. A blood CDR3 motif signature was depleted in highly divergent patients.

This clonotype was seen more than once but under ten times. The antigen remains undetermined. TCR alpha and beta CDR3 regions were amplified from RNA using iRepertoire nested multiplex PCR. For one-step reverse transcription and amplification, 100-400 ng of tissue mRNA or PBMC total RNA was used. TCRdb reprocessed the multiplex PCR reads via MiXCR and lists one record per CDR3 protein. This table has fewer than 500,000 distinct CDR3 sequences, around 38% appearing once. This chain connects TRBV7-2 to TRBJ2-1; 10 bases line up with TRBD2. The sample taken for sequencing was glioma tissue, nonneoplastic brain tissue, or PBMCs (not recorded which). This sequence was found in a human donor with low-grade glioma or glioblastoma, undergoing nonglioma brain surgery, or in good health (not recorded which). This chain's CDR3 is CASSLHLGLAAYNEQFF. The DNA of the CDR3 is TGTGCCAGCAGCTTACATCTCGGACTAGCGGCATACAATGAGCAGTTCTTC.